One and the same sample provided the 5 T cell receptor beta chains below, sequenced in a study of CD8 T cells in Susac syndrome. Roughly 0.45 to 1 ug RNA was reverse transcribed with random hexamers. Via MiXCR, TCRdb re-called the immunoSEQ multiplex PCR reads, giving one row per CDR3 protein. This repertoire shows 150,000 to 200,000 distinct CDR3 sequences, approximately 95% found once; its top ten account for more than 0.09%. The sequenced sample was CD4+ T cells from PBMCs. All receptors derive from a human donor with multiple sclerosis.

V gene TRBV5-6 combines with J gene TRBJ1-2; the match to TRBD1 covers 7 bases. Trimming took 0 bases from V and 4 from J; bases not matched to a gene: 6. Germline lookup yields CDR1 SGHDT and CDR2 YYEEEE. The CDR3 is 15 residues long. This CDR3 is CASSLGGGPSYGYTF. The DNA for the CDR3 is TGTGCCAGCAGCTTGGGAGGGGGCCCCTCCTATGGCTACACCTTC.

J is TRBJ2-5 and V is TRBV29-1; the match to TRBD2 covers 7 bases. This CDR3 comprises 14 residues. Unmatched junction bases numbered 6, after V lost 4 bases and J lost 1 base. Germline lookup yields CDR1 SQVTM and CDR2 ANQGSEA. The DNA for the CDR3 is TGCAGCGTTGTGGGGGGGGTCGGCCAAGAGACCCAGTACTTC. Amino acids: CSVVGGVGQETQYF. Based on the CDR3 plus reference TRBV29-1 and TRBJ2-5, the full variable domain is SAVISQKPSRDICQRGTSLTIQCQVDSQVTMMFWYRQQPGQSLTLIATANQGSEATYESGFVIDKFPISRPNLTFSTLTVSNMSPEDSSIYLCSVVGGVGQETQYFGPGTRLLVL.

This chain links TRBV30 with TRBJ2-3; 15 nucleotides match TRBD2. The V gene's germline CDR1 is GTSNPN and CDR2 SVGIG (reference sequence). CDR3 length: 14 amino acids. Trimming removed 5 bases from V and 7 bases from J; junction bases left unmatched: 4. Here the CDR3 DNA reads TGTGCCTGGGGGACTAGCGGGGGGCGAAATACGCAGTATTTT. It codes for CAWGTSGGRNTQYF. Using reference TRBV30 and TRBJ2-3 for the parts outside the CDR3, the full variable domain is SQTIHQWPATLVQPVGSPLSLECTVEGTSNPNLYWYRQAAGRGLQLLFYSVGIGQISSEVPQNLSASRPQDRQFILSSKKLLLSDSGFYLCAWGTSGGRNTQYFGPGTRLTVL.

This chain uses TRBV14 with TRBJ1-1; D perhaps matches TRBD1 (6 bases). V was clipped by 0 bases and J by 5 bases, with 7 bases between them. This CDR3 spans 13 amino acids. Germline CDR1 and CDR2: SGHDN and FVKESK. This chain's CDR3 is CASSQDQGTEAFF. The DNA for the CDR3 is TGTGCCAGCAGCCAAGATCAGGGGACTGAAGCTTTCTTT.

The chain links TRBV27 to TRBJ1-5; 8 nucleotides agree with TRBD1. The germline CDR1 and CDR2 sequences are MNHEY and SMNVEV (reference sequence). There are 15 residues in the CDR3. Trimming at V came to 6 bases and at J to 9 bases, leaving 13 bases not matched to a gene. The CDR3 spells CASRRTGLLDVPQHF. The CDR3 DNA sequence: TGTGCCAGCAGACGGACAGGGCTGTTGGATGTGCCCCAGCATTTT.